Listed here is a single T cell receptor beta chain. This specimen comes from a study of graft-versus-host responses after intestinal transplantation. Graft specimens yielded both intraepithelial and lamina propria lymphocytes. The table came from immunoSEQ multiplex PCR; TCRdb's copy has only in-frame clones and leaves some out. Altogether 50,000 to 75,000 clones are present, around 90% being singletons, with the ten largest covering roughly 1.7%. The CDR3 totals 13 residues. Germline loops: CDR1 MDHEN, CDR2 SYDVKM. Trimming left V 3 bases short and J 7 bases short, with 12 bases between. This specimen was ileum tissue, taken less than 400 days after transplant. V is TRBV28 and J is TRBJ1-2; the D is unclear. The TCR originated in a human patient who received an intestinal transplant, so some T cells may come from the graft donor. DNA of the CDR3: TGTGCCAGCAGTTTGGGAGGGTGGAGTGGCTACACCTTC. As protein: CASSLGGWSGYTF.